Described below is a single T cell receptor (beta chain) sequence and its context. The germline V and J ends were trimmed by 0 bases and 0 bases, with 5 bases remaining between them. CDR1 is LGHDT, CDR2 YNNKEL, per germline (reference sequence). The CDR3 sequence is 14 residues long. The sample comes from a study of T cell responses to AZD1222 COVID-19 vaccine. Produced via immunoSEQ multiplex PCR; TCRdb's table is partial and in-frame only. The sample records 110,000 or so clones, 70% to 90% being singletons. This specimen consisted of peripheral blood, obtained on day 0 of AZD1222 vaccination. The chain joins TRBV3-1 (or the pseudogene TRBV3-2) to TRBJ1-2; D call uncertain. The receptor's source is an adult in good health. The CDR3 reads CASSQDKANYGYTF. The CDR3 DNA is TGTGCCAGCAGCCAAGACAAGGCTAACTATGGCTACACCTTC.